This T cell receptor (beta chain) was observed in a study of sequential checkpoint blockade in melanoma. CDR3 length: 12 residues. The germline CDR1 and CDR2 sequences are SGHRS and YFSETQ. Between the trimmed V and J ends, which lost 0 bases and 5 bases, there was a span of 5 bases. Sequencing used immunoSEQ multiplex PCR; TCRdb keeps in-frame clones, though not all of them. Of about 21,000 clones in the sample, roughly 80% were seen once. Treatment here: randomized to nivolumab then ipilimumab (arm A) or the reverse (arm B). PBMC sorting kept live CD3+CD8+ cells without CD19 or CD56. Sequencing was performed on CD8+ T cells sorted from blood (inferred from file names), taken from a patient given nivolumab and ipilimumab in sequence. The receptor was derived from a human donor with melanoma. The chain uses TRBV5-1 and TRBJ1-1; no clear D. The CDR3 protein is CASSLGRTEAFF. The CDR3 DNA follows: TGCGCCAGCAGCTTGGGGCGGACTGAAGCTTTCTTT.